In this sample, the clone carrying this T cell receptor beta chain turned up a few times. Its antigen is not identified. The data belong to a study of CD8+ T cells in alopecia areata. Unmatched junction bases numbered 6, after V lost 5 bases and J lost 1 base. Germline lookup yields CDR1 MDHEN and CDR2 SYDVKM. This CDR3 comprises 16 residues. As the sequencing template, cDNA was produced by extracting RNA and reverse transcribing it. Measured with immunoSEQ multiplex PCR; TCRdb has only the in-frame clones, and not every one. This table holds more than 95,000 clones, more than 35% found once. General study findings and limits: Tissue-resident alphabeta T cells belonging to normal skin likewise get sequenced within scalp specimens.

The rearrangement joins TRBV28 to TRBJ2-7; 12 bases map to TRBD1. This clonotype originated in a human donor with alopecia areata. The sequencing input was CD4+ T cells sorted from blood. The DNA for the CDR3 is TGTGCCAGCAGTGCTCCGGGACAGGGGGCATCCTACGAGCAGTACTTC. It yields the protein CASSAPGQGASYEQYF.